These 20 T cell receptor beta chains originate from one sample sequenced in a study of blood T cell repertoires in COVID-19. Repertoires were generated with immunoSEQ multiplex PCR, while TCRdb's copy carries only in-frame clones and drops some. Of hundreds of thousands of clones listed, roughly 76% were seen once; the top ten hold around 7.5%. The sequenced sample consisted of peripheral blood. The receptors were sampled from a woman over 75 with COVID-19, enrolled during active disease.

The chain couples TRBV13 to TRBJ1-4; D is unresolved. Germline V lookup: CDR1 PRHDT, CDR2 FYEKMQ (reference sequence). Trimming left V 2 bases short and J 8 bases short, with 15 bases between. The CDR3 extends over 15 amino acids. CDR3 in amino acids: CASSLWELRGEKLFF. The DNA for the CDR3 is TGTGCCAGCAGCTTATGGGAGTTACGAGGGGAAAAACTGTTTTTT.

The chain has TRBV4-2 and TRBJ1-5; no clear D gene. V lost 1 base to trimming and J lost 3 bases, with 16 bases between them. Germline values: CDR1 LGHNA, CDR2 YNFKEQ. The CDR3 is 17 amino acids. Here the CDR3 DNA reads TGTGCCAGCAGCCAAGGGCGGGTCCTAACGATCAATCAGCCCCAGCATTTT. Protein sequence: CASSQGRVLTINQPQHF.

J is TRBJ1-1 and V is TRBV15; D not certain. V lost 3 bases and J lost 0, with 5 bases in between. The germline gives CDR1 LNHNV, CDR2 YYDKDF (reference sequence). The CDR3 consists of 13 residues. CDR3 DNA: TGTGCCACCAGCAGGGGCCTGAACACTGAAGCTTTCTTT. This translates into CATSRGLNTEAFF.

The rearrangement links TRBV7-9 to TRBJ2-7; D perhaps matches TRBD2 (7 bases). Germline assignment: CDR1 SEHNR and CDR2 FQNEAQ (reference sequence). Deletions cut 5 bases from V and 0 bases from J, with 17 bases between. The CDR3 length is 16 residues. The CDR3 DNA follows: TGTGCCAGCAGCCCCTTAGGGGGGGCCAGCTCCTACGAGCAGTACTTC. Protein sequence: CASSPLGGASSYEQYF.

In its sample, this clone was seen a few times. The chain carries TRBV14 and TRBJ1-1, with 7 bases lining up with TRBD1. Germline values: CDR1 SGHDN, CDR2 FVKESK. The CDR3 consists of 16 residues. The V gene end was trimmed by 4 bases and the J gene end by 1 base; junction bases not matched to a gene: 9. The CDR3 reads CASSPLGNRGNTEAFF. The CDR3 DNA reads as TGTGCCAGCAGCCCCCTAGGAAACAGGGGGAACACTGAAGCTTTCTTT.

The chain combines TRBV5-1 with TRBJ1-4, with 9 positions matching TRBD1. The V gene's germline CDR1 is SGHRS and CDR2 YFSETQ. Trimming at V came to 3 bases and at J to 6 bases, leaving 12 bases not matched to a gene. The CDR3 contains 17 residues. The CDR3 nucleotides read TGCGCCAGCAGCTCCGGGGACAGGGTTTTGGGGCATGAAAAACTGTTTTTT. Translating gives CASSSGDRVLGHEKLFF. The full variable domain, completed using reference TRBV5-1 and TRBJ1-4, is KAGVTQTPRYLIKTRGQQVTLSCSPISGHRSVSWYQQTPGQGLQFLFEYFSETQRNKGNFPGRFSGRQFSNSRSEMNVSTLELGDSALYLCASSSGDRVLGHEKLFFGSGTQLSVL.

The chain uses TRBV14 and TRBJ2-2; D possibly corresponds to TRBD1 (6 bases). There are 15 residues in the CDR3. Trimming took off 2 bases at V and 5 bases at J, with 12 bases between the two ends. Germline V lookup: CDR1 SGHDN, CDR2 FVKESK. The CDR3 reads CASSQRTDRTGELFF. The CDR3 DNA reads TGTGCCAGCAGCCAAAGGACAGATAGGACCGGGGAGCTGTTTTTT.

The rearrangement links TRBV9 to TRBJ2-3, with TRBD1 matching over 10 bases. The ends lost 3 bases at V and 6 bases at J; junction bases unmatched: 7. Germline assignment: CDR1 SGDLS and CDR2 YYNGEE. This CDR3 contains 15 residues. CDR3 amino acids: CASSAGQGYMDTQYF. The DNA for the CDR3 is TGTGCCAGCAGCGCGGGACAGGGGTACATGGATACGCAGTATTTT.

The chain links TRBV15 to TRBJ2-3; 10 bases line up with TRBD2. J was trimmed by 2 bases and V by 5 bases; bases with no gene match: 10. Germline CDR1 is LNHNV and CDR2 is YYDKDF (reference sequence). The CDR3 sequence is 17 residues long. CDR3 residues: CATSGGAGGPYTDTQYF. The CDR3, as DNA: TGTGCCACCAGCGGGGGAGCGGGGGGGCCTTACACAGATACGCAGTATTTT. The entire variable domain, with the rest obtained from reference TRBV15 and TRBJ2-3, is as follows: DAMVIQNPRYQVTQFGKPVTLSCSQTLNHNVMYWYQQKSSQAPKLLFHYYDKDFNNEADTPDNFQSRRPNTSFCFLDIRSPGLGDTAMYLCATSGGAGGPYTDTQYFGPGTRLTVL.

V gene TRBV29-1 combines with J gene TRBJ1-1; possible D gene TRBD1, 5 bases. CDR1 and CDR2 (germline): SQVTM, ANQGSEA. CDR3 length equals 13 residues. V shed 7 bases and J shed 6 bases, with 18 bases lying between them. The CDR3 sequence is CSALRPGVSEAFF. CDR3 nucleotide sequence: TGCAGCGCACTAAGGCCGGGGGTCTCTGAAGCTTTCTTT.

The rearrangement joins TRBV7-9 to TRBJ1-5; the match to TRBD1 covers 10 bases. Germline V CDR1 and CDR2: SEHNR, FQNEAQ (reference sequence). The V and J ends lost 5 bases and 5 bases, in that order; junction bases with no gene match: 6. The CDR3 runs 15 residues. CDR3 sequence reads: CASSPAGTGDQPQHF. The DNA of the CDR3 is TGTGCCAGCAGCCCGGCTGGGACAGGGGATCAGCCCCAGCATTTT.

The V call is TRBV18, the J call TRBJ1-6, with TRBD1 matching over 11 bases. CDR1 KGHSH and CDR2 LQKENI come from the germline V gene. The CDR3 runs 15 residues. Trimming at V came to 2 bases and at J to 10 bases, leaving 4 bases not matched to a gene. DNA for the CDR3: TGTGCCAGCTCACCATCTCGGGACAGGGGGTCACCCCTCCACTTT. Residues: CASSPSRDRGSPLHF.

This chain connects TRBV19 to TRBJ2-1; 10 bases align to TRBD2. The CDR3 length is 15 residues. Germline lookup yields CDR1 LNHDA and CDR2 SQIVND (reference sequence). Trimming took 7 bases from V and 7 from J; bases not matched to a gene: 10. Here the CDR3 reads CASTLGGLASNEQFF. The CDR3 DNA follows: TGTGCCAGTACCTTAGGGGGACTAGCGTCAAATGAGCAGTTCTTC.

The chain joins TRBV10-3 to TRBJ1-1; D gene ambiguous. V was shortened by 11 bases and J by 2 bases, with 12 bases between the two germline ends. This CDR3 comprises 12 residues. Germline V lookup: CDR1 ENHRY, CDR2 SYGVKD. CDR3 amino acids: CAASPRNTEAFF. CDR3 nucleotides: TGTGCCGCCTCCCCCAGAAACACTGAAGCTTTCTTT.

This clone was seen more than once but under ten times. The rearrangement joins TRBV15 to TRBJ1-1; a weak D match, TRBD1 (6 bases). The germline CDR1 and CDR2 sequences are LNHNV and YYDKDF (reference sequence). V was clipped by 5 bases and J by 10 bases, with 17 bases between them. The CDR3 has 13 residues. CDR3 coding DNA: TGTGCCACCAGCGGTGGACAGATGATTGCAGCTTTCTTT. Residues: CATSGGQMIAAFF.

The chain recombines TRBV20-1 with TRBJ2-1, with TRBD2 identical over 7 bases. The CDR3 has 10 residues. Germline loops: CDR1 DFQATT, CDR2 SNEGSKA (reference sequence). V trimming: 8 bases; J trimming: 8 bases; junction bases outside the gene matches: 3. The CDR3 sequence: CSTGRDEQFF. The DNA of the CDR3 is TGCAGTACGGGGAGGGATGAGCAGTTCTTC.

This chain uses TRBV5-1 with TRBJ1-3; the D is unclear. V was pared by 4 bases and J by 0 bases, with 5 bases between. CDR3 size: 13 residues. CDR1 and CDR2 from the germline V gene are SGHRS and YFSETQ. The CDR3 spells CASSVGSGNTIYF. CDR3 sequence (DNA): TGCGCCAGCAGCGTCGGCTCTGGAAACACCATATATTTT.

CDR3 in DNA: TGCAGCGTTGGGGACAGAACTGGGGCCAACGTCCTGACTTTC. Translated: CSVGDRTGANVLTF. This sequence joins TRBV29-1 and TRBJ2-6; 7 bases line up with TRBD1. The CDR3 is 14 residues long. Germline V lookup: CDR1 SQVTM, CDR2 ANQGSEA. Trimming removed 4 bases from V and 2 bases from J; junction bases left unmatched: 2. Drawing the rest from reference TRBV29-1 and TRBJ2-6, the complete variable domain is SAVISQKPSRDICQRGTSLTIQCQVDSQVTMMFWYRQQPGQSLTLIATANQGSEATYESGFVIDKFPISRPNLTFSTLTVSNMSPEDSSIYLCSVGDRTGANVLTFGAGSRLTVL.

The table lists this clone with a few counts. This chain uses TRBV18 with TRBJ2-2; D gene ambiguous. The length of the CDR3 is 15 residues. Trimming took off 3 bases at V and 0 bases at J, with 8 bases between the two ends. Germline CDR1 reads KGHSH; CDR2 reads LQKENI. The CDR3 here is CASSPMGSNTGELFF. In nucleotides, the CDR3 is TGTGCCAGCTCACCGATGGGCTCGAACACCGGGGAGCTGTTTTTT. Supplemented by reference TRBV18 and TRBJ2-2, the full variable domain reads NAGVMQNPRHLVRRRGQEARLRCSPMKGHSHVYWYRQLPEEGLKFMVYLQKENIIDESGMPKERFSAEFPKEGPSILRIQQVVRGDSAAYFCASSPMGSNTGELFFGEGSRLTVL.

The gene calls are TRBV6-6 and TRBJ2-4; 9 bases are a match to TRBD1. The germline V gene encodes CDR1 MNHNY and CDR2 SVGAGI (reference sequence). The CDR3 spans 14 residues. V lost 2 bases to trimming and J lost 8 bases; unmatched junction nucleotides: 4. CDR3 DNA sequence: TGTGCCAGCAGTTACCCCGACAGGGGGGACATTCAGTACTTC. It yields the protein CASSYPDRGDIQYF.